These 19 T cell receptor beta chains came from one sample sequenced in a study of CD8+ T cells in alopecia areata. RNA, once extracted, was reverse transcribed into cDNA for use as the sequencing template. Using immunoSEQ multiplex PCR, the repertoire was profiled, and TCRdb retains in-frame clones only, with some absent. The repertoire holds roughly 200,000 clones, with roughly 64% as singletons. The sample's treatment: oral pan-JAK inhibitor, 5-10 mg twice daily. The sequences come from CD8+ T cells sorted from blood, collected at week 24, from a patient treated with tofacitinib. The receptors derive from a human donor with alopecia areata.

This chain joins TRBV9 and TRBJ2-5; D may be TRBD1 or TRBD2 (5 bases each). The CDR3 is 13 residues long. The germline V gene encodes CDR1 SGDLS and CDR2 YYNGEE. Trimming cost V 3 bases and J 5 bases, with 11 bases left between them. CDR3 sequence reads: CASSEFEGETQYF. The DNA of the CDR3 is TGTGCCAGCAGCGAATTCGAGGGGGAGACCCAGTACTTC.

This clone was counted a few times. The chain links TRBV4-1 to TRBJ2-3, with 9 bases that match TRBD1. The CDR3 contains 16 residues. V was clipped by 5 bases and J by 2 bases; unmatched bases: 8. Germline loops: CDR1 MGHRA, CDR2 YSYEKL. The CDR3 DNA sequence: TGCGCCAGCAGCAAGACCGGGACAGGGTCCACAGATACGCAGTATTTT. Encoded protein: CASSKTGTGSTDTQYF.

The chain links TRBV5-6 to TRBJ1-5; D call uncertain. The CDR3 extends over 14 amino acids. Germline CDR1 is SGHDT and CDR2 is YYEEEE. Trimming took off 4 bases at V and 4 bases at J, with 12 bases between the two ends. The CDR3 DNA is TGTGCCAGCAGCCCGGGAGTGGGAAATCAGCCCCAGCATTTT. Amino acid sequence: CASSPGVGNQPQHF.

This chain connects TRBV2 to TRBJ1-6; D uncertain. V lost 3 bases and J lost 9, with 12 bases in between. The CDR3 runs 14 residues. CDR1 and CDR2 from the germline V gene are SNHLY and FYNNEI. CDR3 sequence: CASSDDATVSPLHF. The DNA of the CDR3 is TGTGCCAGCAGTGATGACGCAACGGTTTCACCCCTCCACTTT.

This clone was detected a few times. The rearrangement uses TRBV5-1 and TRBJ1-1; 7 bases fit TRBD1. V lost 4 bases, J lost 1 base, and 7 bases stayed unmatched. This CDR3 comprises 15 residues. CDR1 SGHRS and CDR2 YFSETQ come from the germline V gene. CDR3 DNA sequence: TGCGCCAGCAGCCCCAGGGGGGGGGCGAACACTGAAGCTTTCTTT. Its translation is CASSPRGGANTEAFF. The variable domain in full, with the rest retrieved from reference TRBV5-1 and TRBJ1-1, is KAGVTQTPRYLIKTRGQQVTLSCSPISGHRSVSWYQQTPGQGLQFLFEYFSETQRNKGNFPGRFSGRQFSNSRSEMNVSTLELGDSALYLCASSPRGGANTEAFFGQGTRLTVV.

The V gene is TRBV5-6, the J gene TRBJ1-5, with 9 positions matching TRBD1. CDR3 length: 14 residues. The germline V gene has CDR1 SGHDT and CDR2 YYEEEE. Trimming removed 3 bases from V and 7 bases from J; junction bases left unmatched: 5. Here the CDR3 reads CASSYGTGHQPQHF. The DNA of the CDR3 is TGTGCCAGCAGCTACGGGACAGGGCACCAGCCCCAGCATTTT.

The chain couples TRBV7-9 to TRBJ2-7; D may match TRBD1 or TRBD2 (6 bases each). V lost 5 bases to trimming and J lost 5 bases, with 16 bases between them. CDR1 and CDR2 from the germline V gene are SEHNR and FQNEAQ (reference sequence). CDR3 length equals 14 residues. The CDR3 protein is CASSPIEGGNEQYF. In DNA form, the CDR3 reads TGTGCCAGCAGCCCCATAGAGGGGGGCAACGAGCAGTACTTC.

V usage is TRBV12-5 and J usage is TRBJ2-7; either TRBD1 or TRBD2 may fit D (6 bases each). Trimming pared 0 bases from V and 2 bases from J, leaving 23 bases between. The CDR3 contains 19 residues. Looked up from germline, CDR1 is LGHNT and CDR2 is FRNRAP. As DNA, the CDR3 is TGTGCTAGTGGTTTGGTAGCGAGTCTGCGGGATCAGGGGACCTACGAGCAGTACTTC. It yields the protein CASGLVASLRDQGTYEQYF.

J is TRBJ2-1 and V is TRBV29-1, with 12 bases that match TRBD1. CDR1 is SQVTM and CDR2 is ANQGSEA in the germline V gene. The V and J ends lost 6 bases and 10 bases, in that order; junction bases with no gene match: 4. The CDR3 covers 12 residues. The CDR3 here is CSVPGTGGEQFF. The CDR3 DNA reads TGCAGCGTCCCCGGGACAGGGGGCGAGCAGTTCTTC.

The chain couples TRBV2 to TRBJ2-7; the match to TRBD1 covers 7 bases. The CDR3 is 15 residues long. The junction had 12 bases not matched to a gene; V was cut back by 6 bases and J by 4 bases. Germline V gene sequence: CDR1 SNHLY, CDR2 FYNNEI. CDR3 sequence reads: CASRNLDRVRYEQYF. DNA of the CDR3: TGTGCCAGCAGGAACCTCGACAGGGTCCGATACGAGCAGTACTTC.

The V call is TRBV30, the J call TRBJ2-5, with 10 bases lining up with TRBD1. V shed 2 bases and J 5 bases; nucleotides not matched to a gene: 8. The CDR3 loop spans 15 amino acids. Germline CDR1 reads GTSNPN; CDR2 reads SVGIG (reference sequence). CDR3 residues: CAWSTGQGSGETQYF. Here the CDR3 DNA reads TGTGCCTGGAGTACGGGACAGGGGTCAGGGGAGACCCAGTACTTC.

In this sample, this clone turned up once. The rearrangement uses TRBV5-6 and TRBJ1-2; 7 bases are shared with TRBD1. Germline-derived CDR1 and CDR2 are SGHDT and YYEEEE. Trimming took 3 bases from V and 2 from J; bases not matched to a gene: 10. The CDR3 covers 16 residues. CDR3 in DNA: TGTGCCAGCAGCTCCACAAAGACAGGGTTGAACTATGGCTACACCTTC. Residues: CASSSTKTGLNYGYTF.

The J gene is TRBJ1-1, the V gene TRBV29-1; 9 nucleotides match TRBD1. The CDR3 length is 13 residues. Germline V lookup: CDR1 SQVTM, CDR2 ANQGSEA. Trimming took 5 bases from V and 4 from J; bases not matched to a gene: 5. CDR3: CSVPATGGTEAFF. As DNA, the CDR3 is TGCAGCGTTCCCGCGACAGGGGGCACTGAAGCTTTCTTT.

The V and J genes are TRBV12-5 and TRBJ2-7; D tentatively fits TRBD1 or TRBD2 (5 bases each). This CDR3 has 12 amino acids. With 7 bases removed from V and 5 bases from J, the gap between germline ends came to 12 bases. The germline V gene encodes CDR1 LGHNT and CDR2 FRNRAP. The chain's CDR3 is CASARGLDEQYF. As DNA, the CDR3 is TGTGCTAGTGCTCGGGGCCTCGACGAGCAGTACTTC.

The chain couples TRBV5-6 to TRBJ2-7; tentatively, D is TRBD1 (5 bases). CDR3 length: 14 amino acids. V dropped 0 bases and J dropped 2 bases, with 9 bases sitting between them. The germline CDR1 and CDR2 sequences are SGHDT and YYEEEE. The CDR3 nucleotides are TGTGCCAGCAGCTTGGGACAGCTTCCCTACGAGCAGTACTTC. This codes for CASSLGQLPYEQYF. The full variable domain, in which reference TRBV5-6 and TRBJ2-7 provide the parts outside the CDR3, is DAGVTQSPTHLIKTRGQQVTLRCSPKSGHDTVSWYQQALGQGPQFIFQYYEEEERQRGNFPDRFSGHQFPNYSSELNVNALLLGDSALYLCASSLGQLPYEQYFGPGTRLTVT.

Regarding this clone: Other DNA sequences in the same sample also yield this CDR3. CDR3 loop: CASSYGQGAYEQYF. The DNA for the CDR3 is TGTGCCAGCAGTTACGGACAGGGGGCTTACGAGCAGTACTTC. The chain recombines TRBV6-5 with TRBJ2-7; 11 bases match TRBD1. The CDR3 extends over 14 amino acids. CDR1 and CDR2 from the germline V gene are MNHEY and SVGAGI. With V trimmed by 2 bases and J by 4 bases, 1 base remained unmatched.

The CDR3: CASSFARANEKLFF. The CDR3 DNA is TGTGCCAGCAGCTTCGCCAGGGCTAATGAAAAACTGTTTTTT. The genes are TRBV5-6 and TRBJ1-4; D might be TRBD1 (5 bases). The CDR3 covers 14 residues. The germline gives CDR1 SGHDT, CDR2 YYEEEE. Between the trimmed V and J ends, which lost 2 bases and 3 bases, there was a span of 8 bases.

CDR3 amino acids: CASSQDYGDSPGYGYTF. The DNA for the CDR3 is TGTGCCAGCAGCCAAGATTATGGGGACAGCCCAGGCTATGGCTACACCTTC. V usage is TRBV14 and J usage is TRBJ1-2, with TRBD1 matching over 7 bases. Trimming cost V 0 bases and J 4 bases; bases outside gene matches: 11. CDR3 size: 17 residues. Germline V CDR1 and CDR2: SGHDN, FVKESK.

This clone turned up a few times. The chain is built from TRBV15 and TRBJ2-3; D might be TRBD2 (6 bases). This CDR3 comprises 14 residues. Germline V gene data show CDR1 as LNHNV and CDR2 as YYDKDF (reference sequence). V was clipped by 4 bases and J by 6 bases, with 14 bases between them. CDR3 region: CATSTDYGSDTQYF. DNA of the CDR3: TGTGCCACCAGCACCGACTACGGGAGCGATACGCAGTATTTT. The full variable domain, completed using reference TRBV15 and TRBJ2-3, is DAMVIQNPRYQVTQFGKPVTLSCSQTLNHNVMYWYQQKSSQAPKLLFHYYDKDFNNEADTPDNFQSRRPNTSFCFLDIRSPGLGDTAMYLCATSTDYGSDTQYFGPGTRLTVL.